The rows below give T cell receptor beta chains drawn from one sample of a study of T-cell reconstitution after alpha-beta-depleted transplantation in children. A single record per CDR3 protein comes from TCRdb applying MiXCR to the PCR reads. The sample comprises about 980,000 distinct CDR3 sequences, about 31% of which are singletons, and approximately 30% rests with the top ten. The sequences come from PBMCs, mostly from graft donor cells, collected 360 days after TCRalphabeta/CD19-depleted stem cell transplant. These receptors were taken from a boy in the first two years of life who had a stem cell transplant for SCID, so the T cells may come from the graft donor. CDR3s include the opening cysteine and the closing phenylalanine or tryptophan. A D gene is named only where the DNA matches it firmly. A row's size may be missing; if present it is once, few, many or a size class.

j_call | v_call | clone_size | d_call | cdr3_nt | cdr3_aa
TRBJ1-5 | TRBV3-1 | . | TRBD1 | TGTGCCAGCAGAGGACAGGGTTGGGACTACAATCAGCCCCAGCATTTT | CASRGQGWDYNQPQHF
TRBJ2-4 | TRBV5-1 | many | TRBD2 | TGCGCCAGCAGCTTGGGACTAGCGGGGGACCTAGCCAAAAACATTCAGTACTTC | CASSLGLAGDLAKNIQYF
TRBJ2-2 | TRBV5-1 | . | TRBD2 | TGCGCCAGCAGCTTGAAGGGAGGGACCACCGGGGAGCTGTTTTTT | CASSLKGGTTGELFF
TRBJ2-3 | TRBV6-1 | . | . | TGTGCCAGCAGGGTGCTAACGATGATGCGGGATACGCAGTATTTT | CASRVLTMMRDTQYF
TRBJ2-3 | TRBV5-5 | . | . | TGTGCCAGCAGCTTGGGGGTCCGGGATACGCAGTATTTT | CASSLGVRDTQYF
TRBJ1-2 | TRBV24-1 | few | TRBD1 | TGTGCCACCAGTGATTCAACAGGGGGTGGCTACACCTTC | CATSDSTGGGYTF
TRBJ1-6 | TRBV6-5 | . | . | TGTGCCAGCAGTTACTCGAAAACTCGAGAAGGGCTAAGAAACTTT | CASSYSKTREGLRNF
TRBJ2-5 | TRBV6-5 | . | TRBD1 | TGTGCCAGCAGTTACGCGCCTCAGGGGGCCCAGTACTTC | CASSYAPQGAQYF
TRBJ1-1 | TRBV15 | many | . | TGTGCCACCAGCAGAGAGCGGACCAACACTGAAGCTTTCTTT | CATSRERTNTEAFF
TRBJ1-1 | TRBV3-1 | . | . | TGTGCCAGCAGCCGCCTACAGAGGAACACTGAAGCTTTCTTT | CASSRLQRNTEAFF
TRBJ2-1 | TRBV3-1 | . | TRBD2 | TGTGCCAGCAGCCAATTGGTAGCGGGGGTTGGGAATGAGCAGTTCTTC | CASSQLVAGVGNEQFF
TRBJ2-5 | TRBV28 | . | TRBD2 | TGTGCCAGCAGTTTGCTAGCGGGTCGATCTATCCAAGAGACCCAGTACTTC | CASSLLAGRSIQETQYF
TRBJ1-1 | TRBV5-1 | . | TRBD1 | TGCGCCAGCAGCCCGGGACAGGTCAAAATGAACACTGAAGCTTTCTTT | CASSPGQVKMNTEAFF
TRBJ2-7 | TRBV5-1 | . | . | TGCGCCAGCAGCTTGGTTCCGCAGGGGAGTGAGCAGTACTTC | CASSLVPQGSEQYF
TRBJ2-1 | TRBV5-1 | few | TRBD2 | TGCGCCAGCAGAATATCGTCCCTAGCGGTCGATGAGCAGTTCTTC | CASRISSLAVDEQFF
TRBJ1-1 | TRBV3-1 | many | TRBD1 | TGTGCCAGCAGCCAGGGGACAGGGAACACTGAAGCTTTCTTT | CASSQGTGNTEAFF
TRBJ1-1 | TRBV12-3/TRBV12-4 | . | . | TGTGCCAGCAGTTTATACCCTACGGGAGCTTTCTTT | CASSLYPTGAFF
TRBJ1-3 | TRBV12-3/TRBV12-4 | . | . | TGTGCCAGCAGCTCTAGGGGGAGCCGAGATTTT | CASSSRGSRDF
TRBJ2-2 | TRBV6-5 | . | . | TGTGCCAGCAGTTACCAGGCTAGGCCGACCGGGGAGCTGTTTTTT | CASSYQARPTGELFF
TRBJ2-7 | TRBV12-3/TRBV12-4 | few | . | TGTGCCAGCAGTTGGAGGATTGAGTCCTACGAGCAGTACTTC | CASSWRIESYEQYF
TRBJ1-6 | TRBV13 | . | . | TGTGCCAGCAGCAGGGGCCTCGTTAGCTCCTATAATTCACCCCTCCACTTT | CASSRGLVSSYNSPLHF
TRBJ2-3 | TRBV6-5 | . | . | TGTGCCAGCAGTTACTCGTCGGGGGTCAGAACCGATACGCAGTATTTT | CASSYSSGVRTDTQYF
TRBJ2-3 | TRBV20-1 | few | . | TGCAGTGCTAGAGTCGATCCGGCATTCACAGATACGCAGTATTTT | CSARVDPAFTDTQYF
TRBJ2-5 | TRBV29-1 | . | . | TGCAGCGTTGTGAGGCTAGGGTACCAAGAGACCCAGTACTTC | CSVVRLGYQETQYF
TRBJ1-5 | TRBV27 | . | TRBD1 | TGTGCCAGCAGTCCATTGGGACAGGGCGGGGATCAGCCCCAGCATTTT | CASSPLGQGGDQPQHF
TRBJ2-3 | TRBV20-1 | . | TRBD2 | TGCAGTGCTACGACACGAAGGACTAGCGGCACAGATACGCAGTATTTT | CSATTRRTSGTDTQYF
TRBJ1-2 | TRBV10-2 | . | . | TGCGCCAGCAGGCGGTCTGGAACTGAGGATGGCTACACCTTC | CASRRSGTEDGYTF
TRBJ2-3 | TRBV27 | few | TRBD2 | TGTGCCAGCAACCAGCGGGGATCCGCCGATACGCAGTATTTT | CASNQRGSADTQYF
TRBJ2-7 | TRBV27 | . | . | TGTGCCAGCAGTTCCCTCCGGAAACCCCGCTACGAGCAGTACTTC | CASSSLRKPRYEQYF
TRBJ1-4 | TRBV6-1 | . | TRBD1 | TGTGCCAGCAGCTCGGCCTTGACAGGGGGATTTGAGAAACTGTTTTTT | CASSSALTGGFEKLFF
TRBJ1-4 | TRBV10-3 | . | TRBD1 | TGTGCCATCAGTGAGTCGAGGACAGGGACCGAAAAACTGTTTTTT | CAISESRTGTEKLFF
TRBJ1-2 | TRBV27 | . | . | TGTGCCAGCAGTCCCTACAGGTCGCCGAGCTATGGCTACACCTTC | CASSPYRSPSYGYTF
TRBJ2-7 | TRBV7-8 | few | . | TGTGCCAGCAGCTCCCCGAACCAGGGGACCCCGGGGCAGTACTTC | CASSSPNQGTPGQYF
TRBJ2-7 | TRBV18 | . | . | TGTGCCAGCTCACCAAAAGATGCGGCTCCGGGCTACTTC | CASSPKDAAPGYF
TRBJ2-5 | TRBV7-6 | few | . | TGTGCCAGCAGCGAGGGGGGGGCAGGGGGTGAGACCCAGTACTTC | CASSEGGAGGETQYF
TRBJ2-3 | TRBV28 | . | . | TGTGCCAGCAGTTTCGGGTTTTCGGATACGCAGTATTTT | CASSFGFSDTQYF